This TCR beta chain was found in a study of T cells expressing NK-cell markers. Study-wide background: Within the sequenced cohort of eight donors, seven exhibited HCMV seropositivity and one was seronegative.

This CDR3 is 15 amino acids long. From germline, CDR1 is LGHNA and CDR2 YSLEER. Synthesis of TCR beta cDNA relied on 5'RACE template switching carrying UMIs. TCRdb reprocessed the 5' RACE reads; each CDR3 protein has one entry and no DNA is given. The repertoire table contains 440,000 or so distinct CDR3 sequences. The sequence came from a woman between 18 and 70 years old in good health. The chain carries TRBV4-3 and TRBJ2-2; TCRdb picks TRBD1, but there is no DNA to check that call. The sequencing input was blood T cells: a sorted CD56 or NKG2C T cell subset, CD4+ or CD8+ T cells, or bulk PBMC T cells (not recorded which). The CDR3 here is CASSQDRGITGELFF.